This TCR beta chain derives from a study of T cell repertoires in cytomegalovirus infection. Study background: Peptides in the study included HLA-C-restricted and HLA-B-restricted CMV epitopes. Carrying CMV and the relevant HLA type showed in public TCR beta signatures. Broader study findings: HLA-C-restricted, CMV-specific TCR beta clonotypes were dominant ex vivo. Carriage of CMV together with the relevant HLA was identifiable through cumulative public TCR beta family frequency.

The V segment lost 6 bases and the J segment 5 bases; nucleotides outside the gene matches: 10. The CDR3 extends over 16 amino acids. One entry per CDR3 protein results from TCRdb running MiXCR on the reads. The table shows fewer than 950,000 distinct CDR3 sequences, with 30% to 35% occurring only once. Regarding this clonotype: As yet, its antigen is unknown.

This specimen consisted of cultured CD8+ T cells from PBMCs, obtained from culture after CMV antigen stimulation. The sequence was collected from a human donor in good health (CMV status not recorded). Some clones in this sample may be carry-over from other donors' samples. V and J are TRBV12-3 or TRBV12-4 and TRBJ2-5; 12 bases are a match to TRBD1. CDR3: CASSLGTGGLLETQYF. The CDR3 bases are TGTGCCAGCAGCCTCGGGACAGGGGGCTTGCTGGAGACCCAGTACTTC.